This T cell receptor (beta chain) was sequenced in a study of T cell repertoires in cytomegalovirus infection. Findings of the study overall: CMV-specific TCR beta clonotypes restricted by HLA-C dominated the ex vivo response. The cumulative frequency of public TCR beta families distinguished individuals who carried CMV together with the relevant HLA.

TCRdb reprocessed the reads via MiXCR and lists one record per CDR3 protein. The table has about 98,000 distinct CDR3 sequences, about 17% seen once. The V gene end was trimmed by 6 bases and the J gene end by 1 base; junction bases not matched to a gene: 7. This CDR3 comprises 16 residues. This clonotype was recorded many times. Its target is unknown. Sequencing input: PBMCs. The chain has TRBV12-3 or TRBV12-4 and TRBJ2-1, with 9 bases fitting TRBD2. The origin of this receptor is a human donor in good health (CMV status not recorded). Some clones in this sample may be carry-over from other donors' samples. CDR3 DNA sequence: TGTGCCAGCAGCCCTAGCGGGGATGTTTCCTACAATGAGCAGTTCTTC. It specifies CASSPSGDVSYNEQFF.